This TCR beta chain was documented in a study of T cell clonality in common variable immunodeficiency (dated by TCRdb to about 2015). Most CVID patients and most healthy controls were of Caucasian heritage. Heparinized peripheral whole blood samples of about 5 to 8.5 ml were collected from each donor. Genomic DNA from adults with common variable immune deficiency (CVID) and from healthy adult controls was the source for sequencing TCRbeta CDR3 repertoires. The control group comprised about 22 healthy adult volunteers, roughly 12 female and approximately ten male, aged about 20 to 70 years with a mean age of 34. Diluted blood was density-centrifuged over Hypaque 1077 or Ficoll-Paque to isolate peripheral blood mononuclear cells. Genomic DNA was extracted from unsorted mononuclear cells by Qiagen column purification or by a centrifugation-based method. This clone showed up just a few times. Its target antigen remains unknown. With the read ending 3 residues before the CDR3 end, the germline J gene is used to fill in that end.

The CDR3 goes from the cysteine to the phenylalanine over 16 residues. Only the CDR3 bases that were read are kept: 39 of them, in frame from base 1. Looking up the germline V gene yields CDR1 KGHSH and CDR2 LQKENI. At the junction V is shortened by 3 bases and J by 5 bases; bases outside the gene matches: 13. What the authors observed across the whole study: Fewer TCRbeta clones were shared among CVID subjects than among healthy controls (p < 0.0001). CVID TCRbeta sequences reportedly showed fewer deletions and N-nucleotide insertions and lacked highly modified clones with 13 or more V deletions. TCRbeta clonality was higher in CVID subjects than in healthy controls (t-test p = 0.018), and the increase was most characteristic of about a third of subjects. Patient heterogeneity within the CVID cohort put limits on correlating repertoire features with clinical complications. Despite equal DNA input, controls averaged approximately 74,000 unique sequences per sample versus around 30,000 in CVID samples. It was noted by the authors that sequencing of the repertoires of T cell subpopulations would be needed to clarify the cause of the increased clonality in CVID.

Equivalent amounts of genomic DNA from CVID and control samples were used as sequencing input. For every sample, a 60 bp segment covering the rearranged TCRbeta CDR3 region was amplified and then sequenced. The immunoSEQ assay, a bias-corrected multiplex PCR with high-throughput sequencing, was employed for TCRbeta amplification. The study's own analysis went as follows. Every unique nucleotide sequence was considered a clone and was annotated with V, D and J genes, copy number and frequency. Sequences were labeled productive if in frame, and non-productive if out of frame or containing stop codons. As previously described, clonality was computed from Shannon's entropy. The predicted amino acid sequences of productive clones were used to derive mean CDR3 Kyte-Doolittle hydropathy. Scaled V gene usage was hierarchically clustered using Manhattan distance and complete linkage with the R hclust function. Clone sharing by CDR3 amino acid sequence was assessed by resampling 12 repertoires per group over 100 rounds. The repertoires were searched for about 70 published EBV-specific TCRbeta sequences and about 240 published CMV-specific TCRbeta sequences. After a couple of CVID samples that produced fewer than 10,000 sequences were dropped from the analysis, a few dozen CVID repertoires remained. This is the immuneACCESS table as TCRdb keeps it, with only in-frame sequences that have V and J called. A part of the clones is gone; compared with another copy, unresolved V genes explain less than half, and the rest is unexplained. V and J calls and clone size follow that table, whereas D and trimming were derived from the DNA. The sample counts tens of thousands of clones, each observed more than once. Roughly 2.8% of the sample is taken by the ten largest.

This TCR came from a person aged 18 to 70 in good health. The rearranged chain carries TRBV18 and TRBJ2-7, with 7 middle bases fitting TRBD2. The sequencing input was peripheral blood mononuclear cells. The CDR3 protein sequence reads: CASSPRWSSGVDEQYF. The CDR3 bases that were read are TGTGCCAGCTCACCGAGATGGTCTAGCGGCGTCGACGAG.